The text below deals with one T cell receptor beta chain. Only in-frame clones appear in the TCRdb table, and some are missing; sequencing was by immunoSEQ multiplex PCR. This sample yields some 86,000 clones, of which 91% are seen a single time; less than 2.5% belongs to the top ten. These data originate in a study of blood T cell repertoires in COVID-19. Study overall: Acute and convalescent COVID-19 specimens originated in the United States, Italy and Spain.

V dropped 0 bases and J dropped 5; count of bases not matched to a gene: 0. Germline CDR1 is SGHTA and CDR2 is FQGNSA. This CDR3 comprises 16 residues. The chain uses TRBV7-2 and TRBJ2-1; the match to TRBD2 covers 14 bases. The sequence derives from a human donor with active COVID-19. The donor label of this sample is uncertain. The sample was peripheral blood. CDR3: CASSLAGLAGDNEQFF. In nucleotides, the CDR3 is TGTGCCAGCAGCTTAGCGGGACTAGCGGGGGACAATGAGCAGTTCTTC. The complete variable domain, with remaining parts taken from reference TRBV7-2 and TRBJ2-1, reads GAGVSQSPSNKVTEKGKDVELRCDPISGHTALYWYRQSLGQGLEFLIYFQGNSAPDKSGLPSDRFSAERTGGSVSTLTIQRTQQEDSAVYLCASSLAGLAGDNEQFFGPGTRLTVL.